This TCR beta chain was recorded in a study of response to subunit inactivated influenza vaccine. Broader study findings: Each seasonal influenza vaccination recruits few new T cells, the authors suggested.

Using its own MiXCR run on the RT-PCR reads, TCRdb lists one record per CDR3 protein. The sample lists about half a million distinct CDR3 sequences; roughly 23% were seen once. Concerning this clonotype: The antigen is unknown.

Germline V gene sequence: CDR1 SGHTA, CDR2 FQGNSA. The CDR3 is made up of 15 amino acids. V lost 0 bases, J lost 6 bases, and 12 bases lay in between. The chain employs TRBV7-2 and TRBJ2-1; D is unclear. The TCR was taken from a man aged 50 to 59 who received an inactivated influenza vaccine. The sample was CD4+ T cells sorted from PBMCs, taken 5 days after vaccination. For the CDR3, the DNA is TGTGCCAGCAGCTTAGCGGCATCGCTAGTCAATGAGCAGTTCTTC. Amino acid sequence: CASSLAASLVNEQFF.